Below, 12 T cell receptor beta chains from the same sample are listed, as sequenced in a study of shared clonotypes between healthy human individuals. This table comes from immunoSEQ multiplex PCR, and its TCRdb copy is limited to in-frame clones, with some not included. The profile shows fewer than 2.5 million clones, roughly 93% of them singletons. The sample was naive CD4+ T cells from PBMCs. The sample's subset: CD45RA+ positively selected. These receptors were collected from a man younger than 35 in good health. Some clones in this sample may be carry-over from other donors' samples.

The chain carries TRBV11-2 and TRBJ2-1, with a tentative D call TRBD2 (6 bases). Germline V gene lookup returns CDR1 SGHAT and CDR2 FQNNGV. V lost 1 base and J 0 bases, leaving 16 bases between the germline ends. CDR3 length equals 18 residues. CDR3 in DNA: TGTGCCAGCAGCTTAGGAGGAGCGGGTCAGAGCTCCTACAATGAGCAGTTCTTC. This gives the protein CASSLGGAGQSSYNEQFF.

The chain has TRBV10-1 and TRBJ2-7; D perhaps matches TRBD1 (6 bases). V lost 3 bases to trimming and J lost 5 bases, with 14 bases between them. The CDR3 extends over 14 amino acids. The germline gives CDR1 WNHNN, CDR2 SYGVQD (reference sequence). The CDR3 DNA follows: TGCGCCAGCAGTGATTGGGACACCGGGCACGAGCAGTACTTC. It is translated as CASSDWDTGHEQYF.

This clone was counted between two and nine times. This rearrangement joins TRBV29-1 to TRBJ1-1; D perhaps matches TRBD1 (6 bases). The CDR3 is made up of 14 amino acids. Germline V gene sequence: CDR1 SQVTM, CDR2 ANQGSEA. V lost 0 bases and J lost 4, with 12 bases in between. CDR3 region: CSVEDVRGGTEAFF. The DNA for the CDR3 is TGCAGCGTTGAAGATGTCAGGGGAGGCACTGAAGCTTTCTTT.

The rearrangement links TRBV5-1 to TRBJ1-4; D is perhaps TRBD1 (5 bases). The CDR3 length is 15 residues. Germline V gene data show CDR1 as SGHRS and CDR2 as YFSETQ. Trimming left V 0 bases short and J 3 bases short, with 9 bases between. This chain's CDR3 is CASSLEAGPNEKLFF. In DNA, the CDR3 is TGCGCCAGCAGCTTGGAGGCAGGGCCTAATGAAAAACTGTTTTTT.

The chain recombines TRBV18 with TRBJ1-1, with 7 bases lining up with TRBD1. V shed 4 bases, J shed 0 bases, and the junction held 5 bases outside the gene matches. From germline, CDR1 is KGHSH and CDR2 LQKENI. The CDR3 sequence is 15 residues long. CDR3 amino acids: CASSQTGTVNTEAFF. The CDR3 region has the DNA TGTGCCAGCTCACAAACCGGGACAGTGAACACTGAAGCTTTCTTT.

The rearrangement uses TRBV4-1 and TRBJ1-1; D is undetermined. Germline V lookup: CDR1 MGHRA, CDR2 YSYEKL. V was shortened by 4 bases and J by 3 bases, with 15 bases between the two germline ends. This CDR3 comprises 15 residues. This CDR3 is CASSRGERADTEAFF. The CDR3 DNA follows: TGCGCCAGCAGCCGCGGGGAGCGCGCCGACACTGAAGCTTTCTTT.

The genes are TRBV29-1 and TRBJ1-1; no reliable D call. The germline V gene has CDR1 SQVTM and CDR2 ANQGSEA. Trimming cost V 7 bases and J 4 bases, with 19 bases left between them. CDR3 size: 14 residues. DNA for the CDR3: TGCAGCGCTGGCTGGACCCAGACGGGCACTGAAGCTTTCTTT. This translates into CSAGWTQTGTEAFF.

V is TRBV11-2 and J is TRBJ2-3; 8 nucleotides agree with TRBD2. With V trimmed by 5 bases and J by 5 bases, 12 bases remained unmatched. This CDR3 has 16 amino acids. Germline CDR1 is SGHAT and CDR2 is FQNNGV. CDR3 sequence (DNA): TGTGCCAGCAGCCCCCGGGGGGGAGGGCCAATAGATACGCAGTATTTT. It translates to CASSPRGGGPIDTQYF.

This clone was picked up one time. The genes are TRBV7-6 and TRBJ1-3; maybe TRBD1 (5 bases). There are 13 residues in the CDR3. V was cut by 5 bases and J by 1 base, with 6 bases left in between. From germline, CDR1 is SGHVS and CDR2 FNYEAQ. CDR3 sequence: CASSRQSGNTIYF. The CDR3 DNA follows: TGTGCCAGCAGCCGACAGTCTGGAAACACCATATATTTT.

The J gene is TRBJ2-6, the V gene TRBV11-2; maybe TRBD2 (6 bases). V lost 1 base and J lost 0, with 10 bases in between. CDR1 and CDR2 (germline): SGHAT, FQNNGV. The CDR3 is 17 amino acids. The CDR3 is CASSLVGGSSGANVLTF. The CDR3 nucleotides read TGTGCCAGCAGCTTAGTTGGGGGGAGCTCTGGGGCCAACGTCCTGACTTTC.

The rearrangement uses TRBV28 and TRBJ1-2; D unclear. Trimming pared 2 bases from V and 8 bases from J, leaving 6 bases between. Germline V gene data show CDR1 as MDHEN and CDR2 as SYDVKM. The CDR3 covers 11 residues. The CDR3 nucleotides are TGTGCCAGCAGTTTACAGGCAGGCTACACCTTC. Translation gives CASSLQAGYTF.

This chain joins TRBV28 and TRBJ2-7; D unresolved. Trimming left V 1 base short and J 2 bases short, with 6 bases between. The CDR3 sequence is 13 residues long. Germline-derived CDR1 and CDR2 are MDHEN and SYDVKM. CDR3 DNA sequence: TGTGCCAGCAGTTTATCATTTACCTACGAGCAGTACTTC. Its translation is CASSLSFTYEQYF.